This TCR beta chain emerged from a study of cytomegalovirus exposure and HLA in healthy donors (dated by TCRdb to the late 2010s). As for the study more broadly: According to an earlier analysis of around 600 of the donors, about 180 million T cells yielded 90 million to 130 million unique TCR beta sequences and less than 300 Gb of sequence data. Class I and class II HLA loci were covered by the typing at four-digit resolution. An early release covering approximately 600 HLA-typed donors comprised 300 to 350 gigabases of sequencing data and tens of millions of unique TCR sequences. In an earlier analysis of roughly 600 of the donors, high-throughput TCR beta sequencing was used to judge whether each TCR beta V gene segment behaved as functional or pseudogenic. In addition to the first cohort of hundreds of subjects, a separate validation cohort of over 90 different subjects was used. On average, around 230,000 unique TCR beta nucleotide sequences were sequenced per donor among 398 genotyped donors of the cohort, with roughly 18% of those sequences being non-productive. Of the 398 genotyped donors, over 65% fell in the genetic ancestry cluster associated with self-reported Caucasian donors. Alongside the repertoire data, information on donor age, sex, ethnicity and CMV serostatus was compiled. Rather than using new phenotypic data, the later analysis identified candidate immune exposures from TCR beta sequences and from how often those sequences occurred across donors. A later analysis re-examined previously published TCR beta repertoires from roughly 720 donors and added high-resolution HLA genotyping to investigate patterns of TCR occurrence. Because of strong linkage in the cohort, roughly five DR-DQ haplotypes were treated as single units for association and clustering. The number of typed donors differed by locus: roughly 629-640 for A, B, C, DRB1 and DQB1; some 500 for DQA1; 606 for DPA1; and roughly 490 for DPB1. All discovery cohort repertoires had been generated on a single sequencing platform. The study combined high-throughput TCR immunosequencing, statistical association of individual TCRs with disease status, and machine learning to predict cytomegalovirus infection status. In a later genetic analysis, genome-wide SNP genotypes for about three fifths of the 666 donors were used, and that subset was treated as a discovery cohort. The study used immunosequencing to profile the T cell repertoires of 600 to 850 subjects and linked those repertoires to cytomegalovirus serostatus. The study aimed to test whether signatures of past pathogen exposure could be identified by cataloging public T cell receptors.

For this clone: Its antigen is not yet known. Per-base qualities were not stored, and no clone one base away is much larger.

The paper's findings and limits, for the study overall: In both the original and validation cohorts, the classifier was reported to diagnose cytomegalovirus status with high specificity and sensitivity. A later genetic analysis reported fewer N-insertions in productive TCRs among donors in an Asian-associated ancestry cluster than the roughly 720-donor mean. A group of highly shared sequence variants was considered likely to be a technical artifact of the sequencing pipeline. In an earlier analysis of about 600 of the donors, most TCR beta V segments appeared in productive rearrangements about 87% or about 30% of the time, broadly matching IMGT annotations. Specific HLA alleles were associated with 16,951 TCR beta sequences at a false discovery rate of 0.05 in a later analysis. In a later genetic analysis, a missense DCLRE1C variant was associated with V-gene and J-gene trimming of TCR beta chains, and the association was replicated in an independent cohort. A further reported finding was that TCR beta sequences accurately predicted the HLA-A and HLA-B alleles for most subjects in the first cohort. Several of the top co-occurrence clusters appeared to be linked to parvovirus B19, influenza, CMV and Epstein-Barr virus, according to a later analysis. Presence/absence analyses assumed roughly uniform sequencing depth across donors, an assumption that may not hold. In vitro tests confirmed that a few of the cytomegalovirus-associated TCR beta chains recognize cytomegalovirus antigens. HLA typing was unavailable for some donors at each locus, so association tests used only the typed subset. A later analysis found that TCR association rates varied across HLA loci, with DRB1 alleles showing the most associated TCRs and HLA-C alleles the fewest. Across donors, most TCR sequences were observed very rarely, whereas some public TCRs were present in many individuals. Because counts were too low, seventeen rarely observed V segments, including chromosome 9 orphons, were excluded from the earlier analysis of 587 of the donors. A total of fewer than 200 TCR beta chains were listed by the study as associated with cytomegalovirus. Correlated functional status among segregating V segments might be attributable to linkage disequilibrium, but an unknown experimental factor could not be ruled out. Most CMV-associated TCR beta chains appeared to be HLA-restricted in a later analysis, and the HLA associations seemed to be driven largely by CMV exposure. Compared with equally common non-associated chains, HLA-associated TCR beta chains in a later analysis were more clonally expanded and had lower generation probabilities. The authors suggested that the approach could potentially be extended to other disease states and immunological phenotypes. Only TCR beta chains were sequenced in this cohort, and the absence of alpha or paired-chain data limited detectable features. Assigning TCR associations to individual alleles was difficult when HLA alleles, especially DR and DQ, strongly co-occurred. The only immune exposure information available for the cohort was CMV serostatus.

The cohort was made up of about 670 healthy bone marrow donors. Cohort members were all nominally healthy when sampled, although unrecorded immune exposures were likely present. The donor was CMV seronegative and was included in the group of a few hundred seronegative cohort members. Each donor provided a peripheral blood sample, and peripheral blood mononuclear cells were used for TCR beta sequencing. The Qiagen DNeasy Blood Extraction Kit was used to extract genomic DNA from the blood cell samples. Libraries were constructed by the immunoSEQ multiplex PCR assay. The multiplex PCR relied on a mix of 60 forward primers for TCR Vbeta segments and 13 reverse primers for TCR Jbeta segments. A multiplex PCR assay on genomic DNA amplified the CDR3 region of rearranged TCR beta genes. The amplified TCR beta libraries were sequenced on the Illumina HiSeq System as 87-base-pair reads. In the source study's methods: A later analysis tallied around 87 million unique TCR beta chains across the 700 or so repertoires, and approximately 12 million of those chains were shared by two or more donors. Raw reads were error-corrected and collapsed into unique sequences with a nearest-neighbor algorithm that merged closely related sequences to remove PCR and sequencing errors. Alignment of CDR3 sequences to IMGT reference sequences was used to assign V, D and J gene segments. For a sequence to be retained, at least a six-nucleotide match to both a V gene segment and a J gene segment was required. Rearrangements were called productive when the CDR3 lacked stop codons and stayed in frame with V and J; all others were non-productive. CDR3 was defined by IMGT convention, running from the second conserved V-encoded cysteine to the conserved J-encoded phenylalanine. In an earlier analysis of around 540 of the donors, sequences lacking an unambiguous match to a single V gene segment were excluded. In an earlier analysis of some 590 of the donors, a V segment was called functional when productive rearrangements were above 56.7%, and segregating when the standard deviation between donors exceeded 5%. A statistical classification framework was built to diagnose cytomegalovirus status from the catalog of TCR beta chain sequences. In a later analysis, TCR nucleotide sequences were compared against IMGT/GENE-DB human TR gene sequences so that V and J genes could be assigned. A later analysis assigned CDR3 sequences and most-parsimonious VDJ recombination scenarios with the TCRdist pipeline. In a later analysis, every TCR beta chain was defined by the combination of its CDR3 amino acid sequence and its V-gene family, and reads without a unique V-gene family were dropped. As a way to deal with suspected cross-contamination and a sequencing artifact, a later analysis dropped nearly 600 nucleotide sequences that were highly shared and had low generation probability. In a later analysis, a clonal expansion index was calculated for each public chain from normalized within-repertoire ranks of inferred template counts. In a later analysis, generation probabilities were computed with a VDJ recombination model fitted to out-of-frame rearrangements, and the resulting probabilities were checked against IGoR. In a later analysis, TCR-TCR, TCR-HLA and TCR-CMV co-occurrence was scored with hypergeometric tests, and a repertoire-size bias correction was applied to TCR pairs. A later analysis estimated false discovery rates by permuting HLA or CMV assignments 20 times. In a later analysis, co-occurring TCRs were grouped with DBSCAN, and TCRdist sequence similarity was added when clustering was performed within HLA-allele-positive subsets. Co-occurrence clustering excluded repertoires with fewer than 30,000 or more than 120,000 public chains, plus five with anomalous nucleotide sharing. Entries here come from immuneACCESS through TCRdb and include only in-frame sequences with V and J called. Some clones fail to appear in such tables; in the studies checked, an unresolved V gene covers under half of the shortfall, and the cause of the remainder is unknown. That table furnishes V, J and clone size, whereas the DNA furnished D and trimming. The table for this sample lists 180,000 or so clones; 60% to 80% of them were counted only once. Around 3.2% of the sample is in the top ten clones.

Sequencing was done on a sample of PBMCs. This receptor was identified in a man aged 40-50 years in good health and CMV-seronegative.

The nucleotide sequence reads as follows: TGTGCCAGCTCACCTCCAACGGGAGATGAGCAGTTCTTC. It codes for CASSPPTGDEQFF. The chain couples TRBV18 to TRBJ2-1; perhaps TRBD2 is the D gene, with 6 bases matching. The CDR3 runs 13 amino acids, cysteine and phenylalanine included. The only DNA kept is the CDR3, 39 bases in frame from the first base. From the germline V gene, CDR1 is KGHSH and CDR2 is LQKENI. V is pared back by 3 bases and J by 8 bases, with 11 bases lying between the germline termini.